This is a list of T cell receptor beta chains from one sample in a study of control samples from healthy donors and cancer patients. TCRdb's copy holds only in-frame clones and misses some; the assay was immunoSEQ multiplex PCR. The sample includes approximately 150,000 clones, approximately 91% seen only once; the top ten take 3.2%. Sequenced input: blood. The receptor set was obtained from a man under 40 in good health. The CDR3 runs from the conserved cysteine through the conserved F or W. The D gene is left open where the match is weak. The size entry is marked missing in some rows and otherwise reads once, few, many or a size class.

TGTGCCAGCAGCTCCGGGACAGGGGGCACAGATACGCAGTATTTT,CASSSGTGGTDTQYF,TRBD1,TRBJ2-3,-,TRBV7-2
TGTGCCAGCAGTCGAAAAACTAATGAAAAACTGTTTTTT,CASSRKTNEKLFF,-,TRBJ1-4,-,TRBV6-6
TGCGCCAGCAGGTCGGACAGGGGGGTTGAGACCCAGTACTTC,CASRSDRGVETQYF,TRBD1,TRBJ2-5,-,TRBV5-1
TGTGCCAGCAGCGTAGGGGCAGGGGGCAACACCATATATTTT,CASSVGAGGNTIYF,TRBD1,TRBJ1-3,-,TRBV9
TGCGCCAGCAGCCAGCTGACAGGGGGTGGAAACACCATATATTTT,CASSQLTGGGNTIYF,TRBD1,TRBJ1-3,-,TRBV4-1
TGTGCCACCAGCAGGTCTAGGGGCCCATACAATGAGCAGTTCTTC,CATSRSRGPYNEQFF,-,TRBJ2-1,-,TRBV15
TGTGCCAGCAGCAACCCAGGCTCCTATAATTCACCCCTCCACTTT,CASSNPGSYNSPLHF,-,TRBJ1-6,-,TRBV28
TGTGCCAGCAGCCAGGTGGGAGCGGGGCTCTACGAGCAGTACTTC,CASSQVGAGLYEQYF,TRBD2,TRBJ2-7,-,TRBV3-1/TRBV3-2
TGTGCCAGCAGCTTAACTCCAGACCCGAATACTTATGGCTACACCTTC,CASSLTPDPNTYGYTF,-,TRBJ1-2,-,TRBV7-2
TGTGCTAGTGGTTTCTACGGCCGGACAGATTACACCGGGGAGCTGTTTTTT,CASGFYGRTDYTGELFF,-,TRBJ2-2,once,TRBV12-5
TGTGCCTGGAGTGTAAATAGGGCTGGACAGCCCCAGCATTTT,CAWSVNRAGQPQHF,-,TRBJ1-5,-,TRBV30
TGTGCCACCAGCAGAGATCTTGACGCTACGGCGGCCCAGTACTTC,CATSRDLDATAAQYF,-,TRBJ2-5,-,TRBV15
TGTGCCTGGAGTGTACGGAGGACAAGTTCTAACTATGGCTACACCTTC,CAWSVRRTSSNYGYTF,-,TRBJ1-2,-,TRBV30
TGTGCCAGCAGCGTGCTTTCCGGGACAAGACTGTTTTTT,CASSVLSGTRLFF,-,TRBJ1-4,-,TRBV28
TGCGCCAGCAGCCAAGAGGGATCCCTCCTGGACAATGAGCAGTTCTTC,CASSQEGSLLDNEQFF,-,TRBJ2-1,-,TRBV4-1
TGTGCCACCAGTGACCCCCGGGGACTAGCGGGGGGGCTGGATACGCAGTATTTT,CATSDPRGLAGGLDTQYF,TRBD2,TRBJ2-3,-,TRBV24-1
TGTGCCATCAGTGAGGGGACCTTGGGGTACGAGCAGTACTTC,CAISEGTLGYEQYF,-,TRBJ2-7,-,TRBV10-3
TGTGCCAGCAGCTTGGGGAGCTCCTATAATTCACCCCTCCACTTT,CASSLGSSYNSPLHF,-,TRBJ1-6,-,TRBV7-8
TGTGCCAGCCGGGGGACAGTAAGCAATCAGCCCCAGCATTTT,CASRGTVSNQPQHF,TRBD1,TRBJ1-5,-,TRBV2
TGCGCCAGCAGCCATAAAGGGACAGGGGATACTGAAGCTTTCTTT,CASSHKGTGDTEAFF,TRBD1,TRBJ1-1,-,TRBV4-1
TGTGCCAGCAGTCCGCTGACAGGTTTGCGACCCCAGCATTTT,CASSPLTGLRPQHF,-,TRBJ1-5,-,TRBV27
TGTGCCATCAGTGAGACTAGCGGGGGTCCGGGGAGTGAGCAGTTCTTC,CAISETSGGPGSEQFF,TRBD2,TRBJ2-1,-,TRBV10-3
TGTGCCAGCAGCTTAATTAGGGGACAGGGCTACGAGCAGTACTTC,CASSLIRGQGYEQYF,TRBD1,TRBJ2-7,-,TRBV7-3
TGTGCCAGCAGCCAAGACGTCAGGGGGAACACTGAAGCTTTCTTT,CASSQDVRGNTEAFF,-,TRBJ1-1,-,TRBV3-1/TRBV3-2
TGTGCCATCAGTGAGACGCACAGGGAAAACACTGAAGCTTTCTTT,CAISETHRENTEAFF,-,TRBJ1-1,once,TRBV10-3
TGTGCCAGTAGGGGGAGGGGGCAGGGAAGTACCGGGGAGCTGTTTTTT,CASRGRGQGSTGELFF,-,TRBJ2-2,-,TRBV19
TGTGCCAGCAGCATCACCTTTCGGTTT,CASSITFRF,-,TRBJ1-1,-,TRBV21-1
TGTGCCAGTAGTATTCCCGGGGGCCGGTATGGCTACACCTTC,CASSIPGGRYGYTF,-,TRBJ1-2,-,TRBV19
TGTGCCTGGACTTTATGGGGGGACACTGAAGCTTTCTTT,CAWTLWGDTEAFF,-,TRBJ1-1,-,TRBV30
TGTGCCAGCAGCCGAACGGAAGGGGGGCGTGGGTCCTATAATTCACCCCTCCACTTT,CASSRTEGGRGSYNSPLHF,-,TRBJ1-6,-,TRBV4-2
TGTGCCAGCAGTTATGAAAAACTGTTTTTT,CASSYEKLFF,-,TRBJ1-4,-,TRBV6-5
TGTGCCAGTAGTATATTACAGGAGGCTGGCTGCACCTTC,CASSILQEAGCTF,-,TRBJ1-2,-,TRBV19
TGTGCCAGCAGAGGTGCTGGGGGCTATGGCTACACCTTC,CASRGAGGYGYTF,-,TRBJ1-2,once,TRBV6-5
TGTGCCAGCTGGGCGGAAAACACTGAAGCTTTCTTT,CASWAENTEAFF,-,TRBJ1-1,-,TRBV7-9
TGTGCCTGGAGTAAGGGACAGCAATATGGCTACACCTTC,CAWSKGQQYGYTF,TRBD1,TRBJ1-2,-,TRBV30
TGTGCCACCCCCATCCTAGTACAGGGGGCCACCGGGGAGCTGTTTTTT,CATPILVQGATGELFF,TRBD1,TRBJ2-2,-,TRBV11-2
TGTGCCAGCAGCTTGCCTGGGGGTAACTATGGCTACACCTTC,CASSLPGGNYGYTF,-,TRBJ1-2,-,TRBV5-4
TGTGCCAGCAGTGAACCCGGGGATCTAGGTGTGTTGAACACTGAAGCTTTCTTT,CASSEPGDLGVLNTEAFF,-,TRBJ1-1,-,TRBV25-1
TGTGCCAGCAGCTCCGGGACAGTTGGGCTCGAGCAGTACTTC,CASSSGTVGLEQYF,TRBD1,TRBJ2-7,-,TRBV5-4
TGTGCCAGCAGCCAACCGGACATTATGACGGGCAATGAGCAGTTCTTC,CASSQPDIMTGNEQFF,-,TRBJ2-1,-,TRBV14
TGCGCCAGCAGCCAAGAGGGAGGGGGCAATCAGCCCCAGCATTTT,CASSQEGGGNQPQHF,-,TRBJ1-5,-,TRBV4-1
TGTGCCAGCAACATACCGGGACAGCTAAACACAGATACGCAGTATTTT,CASNIPGQLNTDTQYF,TRBD1,TRBJ2-3,-,TRBV28
TGCGCCAGCGGGGAAGGTTCACCCCTCCACTTT,CASGEGSPLHF,-,TRBJ1-6,-,TRBV10-1
TGTGCCAGCAGCTTGACGGGACCTTACAATGAGCAGTTCTTC,CASSLTGPYNEQFF,-,TRBJ2-1,-,TRBV3-1/TRBV3-2
TGTGCCACCCGATCTGAGCGGGGGGAAGGTACGCAGTATTTT,CATRSERGEGTQYF,TRBD2,TRBJ2-3,once,TRBV24-1
TGTGCCAGCAGTTACAAAGGACAGCTCTATGGCTACACCTTC,CASSYKGQLYGYTF,-,TRBJ1-2,-,TRBV6-5
TGTGCCAGCAGTGAATTTACAGGGATAAATAATTCACCCCTCCACTTT,CASSEFTGINNSPLHF,-,TRBJ1-6,-,TRBV25-1
TGCGCCAGCAGCTTGGACAGGTTCTATGGCTACACCTTC,CASSLDRFYGYTF,-,TRBJ1-2,-,TRBV5-1
TGTGCCAGCAGCCAACAGAGGTACGAGCAGTACTTC,CASSQQRYEQYF,-,TRBJ2-7,-,TRBV14
TGTGCCAGCAGTGAGGTGGCGGGGGCCCCCCGAAAGCTGTTTTTT,CASSEVAGAPRKLFF,-,TRBJ2-2,-,TRBV2
TGTGCCAGCAGTGACCGCCCGGGAAACACCGGGGAGCTGTTTTTT,CASSDRPGNTGELFF,-,TRBJ2-2,-,TRBV6-4